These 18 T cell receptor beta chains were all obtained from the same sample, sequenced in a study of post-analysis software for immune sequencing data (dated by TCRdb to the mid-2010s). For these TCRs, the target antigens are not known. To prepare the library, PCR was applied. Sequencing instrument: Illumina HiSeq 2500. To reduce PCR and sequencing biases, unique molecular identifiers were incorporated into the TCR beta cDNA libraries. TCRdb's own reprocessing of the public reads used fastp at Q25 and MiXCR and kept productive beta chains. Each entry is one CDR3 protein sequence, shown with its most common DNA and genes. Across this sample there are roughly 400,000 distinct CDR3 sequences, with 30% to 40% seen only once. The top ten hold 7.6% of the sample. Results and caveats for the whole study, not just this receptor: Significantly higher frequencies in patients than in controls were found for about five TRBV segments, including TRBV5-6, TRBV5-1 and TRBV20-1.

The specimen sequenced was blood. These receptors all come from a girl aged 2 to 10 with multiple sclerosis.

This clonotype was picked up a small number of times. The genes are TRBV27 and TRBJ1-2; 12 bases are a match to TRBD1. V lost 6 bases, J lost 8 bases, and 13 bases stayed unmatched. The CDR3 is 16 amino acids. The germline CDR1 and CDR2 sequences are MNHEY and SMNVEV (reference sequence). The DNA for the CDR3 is TGTGCCAGCAGCCCAAGCCCGGGACAGGGGGCGGGGGGCTACACCTTC. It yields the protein CASSPSPGQGAGGYTF.

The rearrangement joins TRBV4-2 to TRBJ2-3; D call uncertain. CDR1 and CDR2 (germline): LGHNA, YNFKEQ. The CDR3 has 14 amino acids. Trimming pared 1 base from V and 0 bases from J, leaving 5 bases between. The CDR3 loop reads CASSQGRSTDTQYF. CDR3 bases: TGTGCCAGCAGCCAAGGACGTAGCACAGATACGCAGTATTTT.

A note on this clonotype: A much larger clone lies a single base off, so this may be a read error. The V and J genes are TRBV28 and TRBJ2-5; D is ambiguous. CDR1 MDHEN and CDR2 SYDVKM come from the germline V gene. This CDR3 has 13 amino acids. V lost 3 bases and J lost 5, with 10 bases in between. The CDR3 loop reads CASSLPARETQYF. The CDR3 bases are TGTGCCAGCAGTTTGCCAGCTCGGGAGACCCAGTACTTC.

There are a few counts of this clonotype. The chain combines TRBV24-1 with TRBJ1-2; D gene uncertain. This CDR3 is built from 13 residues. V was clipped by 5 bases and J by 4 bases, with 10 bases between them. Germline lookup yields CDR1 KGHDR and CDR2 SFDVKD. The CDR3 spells CATSASAFYGYTF. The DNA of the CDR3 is TGTGCCACCAGTGCCTCAGCGTTCTATGGCTACACCTTC.

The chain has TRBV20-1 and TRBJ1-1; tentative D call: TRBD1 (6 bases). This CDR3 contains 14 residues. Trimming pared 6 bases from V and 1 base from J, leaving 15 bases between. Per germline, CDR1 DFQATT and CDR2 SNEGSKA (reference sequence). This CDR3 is CSAPLGHGNTEAFF. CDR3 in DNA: TGCAGTGCCCCCCTGGGACACGGGAACACTGAAGCTTTCTTT.

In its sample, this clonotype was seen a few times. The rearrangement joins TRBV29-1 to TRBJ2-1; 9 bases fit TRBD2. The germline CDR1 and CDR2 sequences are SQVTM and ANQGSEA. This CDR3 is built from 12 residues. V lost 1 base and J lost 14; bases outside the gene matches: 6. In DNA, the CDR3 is TGCAGCGTTGAAGCCGGAGCGGGAGGCGAGTTCTTC. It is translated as CSVEAGAGGEFF.

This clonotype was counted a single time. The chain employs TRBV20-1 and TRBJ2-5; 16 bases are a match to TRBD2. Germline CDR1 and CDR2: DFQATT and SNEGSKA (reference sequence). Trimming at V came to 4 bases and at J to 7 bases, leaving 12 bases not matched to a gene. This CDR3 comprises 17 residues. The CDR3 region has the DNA TGCAGTGCTAAGGGACTAGCGGGGGGGTATCAGGACGGGACCCAGTACTTC. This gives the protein CSAKGLAGGYQDGTQYF.

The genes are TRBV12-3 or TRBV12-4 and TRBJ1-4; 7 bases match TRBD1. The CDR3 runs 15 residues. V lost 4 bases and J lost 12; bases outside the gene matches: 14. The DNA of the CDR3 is TGTGCCAGCAGTTACGGACAGGAATTGCCGCAGGAACTGTTTTTT. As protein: CASSYGQELPQELFF.

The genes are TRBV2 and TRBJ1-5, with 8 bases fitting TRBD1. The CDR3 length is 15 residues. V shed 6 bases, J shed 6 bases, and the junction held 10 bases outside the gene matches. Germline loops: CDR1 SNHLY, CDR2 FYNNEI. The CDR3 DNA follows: TGTGCCAGCAGCCCGGAGGGACAGGTGGCTCAGCCCCAGCATTTT. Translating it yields CASSPEGQVAQPQHF.

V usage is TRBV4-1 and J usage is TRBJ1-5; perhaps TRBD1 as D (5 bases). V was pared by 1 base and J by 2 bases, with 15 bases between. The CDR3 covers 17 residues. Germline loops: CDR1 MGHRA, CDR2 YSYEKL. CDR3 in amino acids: CASSQGRAGVGNQPQHF. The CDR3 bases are TGCGCCAGCAGCCAAGGTCGGGCGGGGGTGGGCAATCAGCCCCAGCATTTT.

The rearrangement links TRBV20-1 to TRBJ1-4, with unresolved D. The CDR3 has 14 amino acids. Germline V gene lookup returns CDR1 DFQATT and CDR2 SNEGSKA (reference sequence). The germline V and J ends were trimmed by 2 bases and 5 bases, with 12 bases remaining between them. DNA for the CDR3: TGCAGTGCTAGAACCTCTTATCCCAATGAAAAACTGTTTTTT. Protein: CSARTSYPNEKLFF.

CDR3 residues: CASSSAVGWSNEQYF. The CDR3 region has the DNA TGTGCCAGCAGCTCAGCGGTAGGCTGGTCCAATGAGCAGTACTTC. The rearrangement uses TRBV7-9 and TRBJ2-5; TRBD2 is a possible D gene (5 bases). CDR3 length: 15 amino acids. The V and J ends lost 4 bases and 11 bases respectively, with 23 bases between them. Germline V lookup: CDR1 SEHNR, CDR2 FQNEAQ (reference sequence). The whole variable domain, remainder taken from reference TRBV7-9 and TRBJ2-5, is DTGVSQNPRHKITKRGQNVTFRCDPISEHNRLYWYRQTLGQGPEFLTYFQNEAQLEKSRLLSDRFSAERPKGSFSTLEIQRTEQGDSAMYLCASSSAVGWSNEQYFGPGTRLLVL.

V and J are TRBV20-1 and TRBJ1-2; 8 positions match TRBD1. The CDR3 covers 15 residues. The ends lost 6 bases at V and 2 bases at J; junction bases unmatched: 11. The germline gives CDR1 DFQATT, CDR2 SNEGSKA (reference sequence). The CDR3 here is CSARWTGRANYGYTF. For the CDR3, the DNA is TGCAGTGCAAGATGGACAGGGAGGGCGAACTATGGCTACACCTTC.

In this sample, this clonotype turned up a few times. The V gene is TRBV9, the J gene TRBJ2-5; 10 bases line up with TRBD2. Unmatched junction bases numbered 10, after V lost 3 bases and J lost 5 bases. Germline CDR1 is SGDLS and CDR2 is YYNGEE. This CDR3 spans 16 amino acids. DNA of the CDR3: TGTGCCAGCAGCGAGACCTTAGCGGGGGGAAGGGAGACCCAGTACTTC. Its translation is CASSETLAGGRETQYF.

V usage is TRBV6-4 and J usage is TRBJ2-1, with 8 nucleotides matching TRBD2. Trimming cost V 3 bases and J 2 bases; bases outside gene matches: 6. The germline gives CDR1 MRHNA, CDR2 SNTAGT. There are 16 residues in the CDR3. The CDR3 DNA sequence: TGTGCCAGCAGTGATATAGCGGGGAGTACCTACAATGAGCAGTTCTTC. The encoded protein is CASSDIAGSTYNEQFF.

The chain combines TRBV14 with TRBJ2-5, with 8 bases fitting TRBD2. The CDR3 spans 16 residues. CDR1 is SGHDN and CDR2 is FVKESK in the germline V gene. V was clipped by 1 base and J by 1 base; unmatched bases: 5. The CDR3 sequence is CASSQVGLAVQETQYF. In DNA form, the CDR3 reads TGTGCCAGCAGCCAAGTCGGACTAGCTGTCCAAGAGACCCAGTACTTC. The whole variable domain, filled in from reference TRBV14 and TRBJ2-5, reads EAGVTQFPSHSVIEKGQTVTLRCDPISGHDNLYWYRRVMGKEIKFLLHFVKESKQDESGMPNNRFLAERTGGTYSTLKVQPAELEDSGVYFCASSQVGLAVQETQYFGPGTRLLVL.

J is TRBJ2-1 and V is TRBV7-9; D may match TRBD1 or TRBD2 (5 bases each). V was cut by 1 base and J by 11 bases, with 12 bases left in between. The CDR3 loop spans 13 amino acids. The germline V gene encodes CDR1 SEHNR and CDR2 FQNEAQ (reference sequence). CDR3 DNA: TGTGCCAGCAGCTTAGATGGGGGAGCCCAGCAGTTCTTC. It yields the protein CASSLDGGAQQFF.

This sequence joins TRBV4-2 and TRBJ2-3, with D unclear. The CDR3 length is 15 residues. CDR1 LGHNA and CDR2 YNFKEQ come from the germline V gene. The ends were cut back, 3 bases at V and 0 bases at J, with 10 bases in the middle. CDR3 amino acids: CASSQIMSSTDTQYF. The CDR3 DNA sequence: TGTGCCAGCAGCCAGATAATGAGTAGCACAGATACGCAGTATTTT.